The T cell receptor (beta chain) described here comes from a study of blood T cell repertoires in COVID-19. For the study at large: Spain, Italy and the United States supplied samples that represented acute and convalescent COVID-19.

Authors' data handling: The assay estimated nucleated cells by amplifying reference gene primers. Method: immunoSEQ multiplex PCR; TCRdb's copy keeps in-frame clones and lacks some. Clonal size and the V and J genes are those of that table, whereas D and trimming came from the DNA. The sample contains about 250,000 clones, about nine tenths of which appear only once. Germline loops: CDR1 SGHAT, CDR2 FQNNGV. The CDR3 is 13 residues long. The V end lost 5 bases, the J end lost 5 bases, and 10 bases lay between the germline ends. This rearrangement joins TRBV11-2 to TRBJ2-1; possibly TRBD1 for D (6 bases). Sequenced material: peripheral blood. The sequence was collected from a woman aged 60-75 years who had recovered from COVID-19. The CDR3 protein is CASSRRQDNEQFF. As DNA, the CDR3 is TGTGCCAGCAGCAGAAGACAGGACAATGAGCAGTTCTTC.